These 22 T cell receptor beta chains came from one sample sequenced in a study of T-cell memory formation after mild COVID-19. Using its own MiXCR run on the 5' RACE reads, TCRdb lists one record per CDR3 protein. This table has hundreds of thousands of distinct CDR3 sequences, approximately 20% appearing once. What was sequenced was PBMCs or a T cell subset sorted from them (not recorded which). Every receptor here comes from an adult woman who had mild COVID-19 (a few samples of this study predate the infection). Cell type and time point are not known.

The chain has TRBV29-1 and TRBJ1-1; 7 bases line up with TRBD1. The V segment lost 4 bases and the J segment 5 bases; nucleotides outside the gene matches: 13. Germline loops: CDR1 SQVTM, CDR2 ANQGSEA. The length of the CDR3 is 15 residues. The CDR3 nucleotides are TGCAGCGTTGTTTCGGACAGGCGCCTTTGGACTGAAGCTTTCTTT. This codes for CSVVSDRRLWTEAFF.

The V gene is TRBV5-1, the J gene TRBJ2-5; 8 positions match TRBD2. J was trimmed by 5 bases and V by 0 bases; bases with no gene match: 9. In germline, CDR1 is SGHRS, CDR2 YFSETQ. This CDR3 contains 16 residues. The CDR3 loop is CASSLGPAGVPETQYF. CDR3 bases: TGCGCCAGCAGCTTGGGTCCAGCGGGGGTTCCGGAGACCCAGTACTTC.

This clonotype was counted many times. The V call is TRBV6-5, the J call TRBJ2-1; D is perhaps TRBD1 (5 bases). The CDR3 is 14 residues long. Germline lookup yields CDR1 MNHEY and CDR2 SVGAGI. The V gene lost 6 bases and the J gene lost 0 bases, with 9 bases spanning the gap. In DNA, the CDR3 is TGTGCCAGCAGCCGACAGAGCTCCTACAATGAGCAGTTCTTC. It translates to CASSRQSSYNEQFF.

The genes are TRBV9 and TRBJ1-1, with no clear D. The CDR3 sequence is 15 residues long. The germline gives CDR1 SGDLS, CDR2 YYNGEE. The germline V and J ends were trimmed by 4 bases and 0 bases, with 13 bases remaining between them. DNA for the CDR3: TGTGCCAGCAGCCCCCACCCTACAGTGAACACTGAAGCTTTCTTT. Protein sequence: CASSPHPTVNTEAFF.

The genes are TRBV6-5 and TRBJ2-1; TRBD1 matches at 8 bases. With 6 bases clipped from V and 10 bases from J, the junction kept 5 bases outside the gene matches. The CDR3 has 12 amino acids. The germline gives CDR1 MNHEY, CDR2 SVGAGI. CDR3 loop: CASRQGAGEQFF. In DNA form, the CDR3 reads TGTGCCAGCAGGCAGGGGGCAGGGGAGCAGTTCTTC.

V and J are TRBV5-1 and TRBJ1-1; a possible D gene is TRBD1 (6 bases). Germline loops: CDR1 SGHRS, CDR2 YFSETQ. The CDR3 is 14 residues long. The ends were cut back, 3 bases at V and 4 bases at J, with 13 bases in the middle. The DNA for the CDR3 is TGCGCCAGCAGCTGGGGGCCGTCGGGCACTGAAGCTTTCTTT. Its protein product is CASSWGPSGTEAFF. Together with reference TRBV5-1 and TRBJ1-1, the CDR3 gives the full variable domain: KAGVTQTPRYLIKTRGQQVTLSCSPISGHRSVSWYQQTPGQGLQFLFEYFSETQRNKGNFPGRFSGRQFSNSRSEMNVSTLELGDSALYLCASSWGPSGTEAFFGQGTRLTVV.

The chain employs TRBV4-3 and TRBJ2-3; D tentatively reads TRBD1 or TRBD2 (5 bases each). Germline CDR1 and CDR2: LGHNA and YSLEER. The CDR3 contains 15 residues. V gave up 4 bases and J gave up 6 bases, with 17 bases separating them. DNA for the CDR3: TGCGCCAGCAGCCCCGGGACCCACGTTGAGGATACGCAGTATTTT. The encoded protein is CASSPGTHVEDTQYF.

The V and J genes are TRBV9 and TRBJ1-3; D gene ambiguous. V was trimmed by 4 bases and J by 0 bases, leaving 14 bases between them. The CDR3 is 16 residues long. CDR1 is SGDLS, CDR2 YYNGEE, per germline. CDR3 residues: CASSPSATSSGNTIYF. The CDR3 DNA is TGTGCCAGCAGCCCCTCCGCAACTTCCTCTGGAAACACCATATATTTT.

The V call is TRBV7-2, the J call TRBJ2-7, with TRBD2 matching 9 bases. The CDR3 totals 20 residues. From germline, CDR1 is SGHTA and CDR2 FQGNSA. The V segment lost 2 bases and the J segment 5 bases; nucleotides outside the gene matches: 22. DNA of the CDR3: TGTGCCAGCAGCTTATCGGCCCCGGGACTAGCACAATCTTTAGGGGACGAGCAGTACTTC. This encodes CASSLSAPGLAQSLGDEQYF.

CDR3 loop: CASSSGGKGYEQYF. In DNA, the CDR3 is TGTGCCAGCAGCTCCGGTGGAAAGGGTTACGAGCAGTACTTC. This sequence joins TRBV7-9 and TRBJ2-7; D is uncertain. The germline V and J ends were trimmed by 4 bases and 4 bases, with 14 bases remaining between them. CDR1 is SEHNR, CDR2 FQNEAQ, per germline (reference sequence). CDR3 length: 14 residues. The whole variable domain, remainder taken from reference TRBV7-9 and TRBJ2-7, is DTGVSQNPRHKITKRGQNVTFRCDPISEHNRLYWYRQTLGQGPEFLTYFQNEAQLEKSRLLSDRFSAERPKGSFSTLEIQRTEQGDSAMYLCASSSGGKGYEQYFGPGTRLTVT.

This chain uses TRBV24-1 with TRBJ2-1; 7 bases agree with TRBD1. Germline lookup yields CDR1 KGHDR and CDR2 SFDVKD. V lost 5 bases and J lost 5; bases outside the gene matches: 5. The length of the CDR3 is 14 residues. The CDR3 DNA follows: TGTGCCACCAGTGGTGGGACAGCTAACAATGAGCAGTTCTTC. Translation: CATSGGTANNEQFF.

This clonotype was picked up a small number of times. This sequence joins TRBV29-1 and TRBJ2-7; D possibly corresponds to TRBD1 (5 bases). The CDR3 covers 12 residues. The germline CDR1 and CDR2 sequences are SQVTM and ANQGSEA. With 4 bases removed from V and 6 bases from J, the gap between germline ends came to 13 bases. The CDR3 sequence is CSVVTTRGEQYF. As DNA, the CDR3 is TGCAGCGTTGTAACTACAAGGGGCGAGCAGTACTTC.

V and J are TRBV15 and TRBJ1-2, with D tentatively TRBD1 (6 bases). The V gene's germline CDR1 is LNHNV and CDR2 YYDKDF (reference sequence). The ends were cut back, 0 bases at V and 6 bases at J, with 20 bases in the middle. This CDR3 has 17 amino acids. The CDR3 DNA follows: TGTGCCACCAGCAGAGATCAAACCGCCGACAGGAGAGATGGCTACACCTTC. It codes for CATSRDQTADRRDGYTF.

A remark on this clonotype: Compared with germline, one end of the junction differs, possibly owing to a read error. The gene calls are TRBV2 and TRBJ2-7; D gene unclear. The CDR3 loop spans 12 amino acids. Germline CDR1 SNHLY, CDR2 FYNNEI. The CDR3, as DNA: TGTGCCAGCAGCGAAGACCCCGACGAGCAGTACTTC. It codes for CASSEDPDEQYF.

This rearrangement joins TRBV29-1 to TRBJ2-7; unclear D gene. Germline CDR1 is SQVTM and CDR2 is ANQGSEA. V was pared by 3 bases and J by 8 bases, with 20 bases between. This CDR3 comprises 14 residues. CDR3 nucleotide sequence: TGCAGCGTTGACGAAGGACGAGATCGGATAAAGCAGTACTTC. Translated, it gives CSVDEGRDRIKQYF.

This chain joins TRBV5-1 and TRBJ1-5; a weak D match, TRBD1 (5 bases). Germline V gene sequence: CDR1 SGHRS, CDR2 YFSETQ. The CDR3 is 13 amino acids. Trimming left V 5 bases short and J 6 bases short, with 12 bases between. CDR3 protein: CASRQGVGQPQHF. The CDR3 DNA is TGCGCCAGCAGGCAGGGAGTAGGTCAGCCCCAGCATTTT.

V gene TRBV7-6 combines with J gene TRBJ2-1, with unresolved D. V lost 3 bases and J lost 8, with 11 bases in between. CDR3 length equals 13 residues. Germline V gene data show CDR1 as SGHVS and CDR2 as FNYEAQ. The CDR3 spells CASSFRLSDEQFF. CDR3 nucleotides: TGTGCCAGCAGCTTCCGACTCAGCGATGAGCAGTTCTTC.

The V and J genes are TRBV5-5 and TRBJ1-1; 8 bases agree with TRBD1. CDR1 is SGHKS, CDR2 YYEKEE, per germline (reference sequence). The ends lost 7 bases at V and 1 base at J; junction bases unmatched: 9. The CDR3 runs to 15 residues. DNA for the CDR3: TGTGCCAGCTCATGGACAGGGACATCGAACACTGAAGCTTTCTTT. Translation gives CASSWTGTSNTEAFF.

This clonotype was seen more than once but under ten times. This sequence joins TRBV7-2 and TRBJ2-7, with 8 positions matching TRBD2. This CDR3 spans 13 amino acids. Germline CDR1 reads SGHTA; CDR2 reads FQGNSA. V trimming: 5 bases; J trimming: 4 bases; junction bases outside the gene matches: 4. CDR3 DNA: TGTGCCAGCAGCCGGCAGCGGGAGTACGAGCAGTACTTC. It is translated as CASSRQREYEQYF.

This clonotype was picked up a small number of times. The chain recombines TRBV5-5 with TRBJ2-1; 11 positions agree with TRBD2. CDR1 is SGHKS and CDR2 is YYEKEE in the germline V gene (reference sequence). After removal of 2 bases from V and 2 bases from J, the junction contained 9 bases not matched to a gene. The CDR3 sequence is 18 residues long. CDR3 DNA sequence: TGTGCCAGCAGCTTTCTCGGACTAGCGGGCGATACCTACAATGAGCAGTTCTTC. Its translation is CASSFLGLAGDTYNEQFF.

The chain is built from TRBV11-3 and TRBJ2-1, with TRBD2 matching 8 bases. There are 16 residues in the CDR3. The germline V gene has CDR1 SGHNT and CDR2 YENEEA. V shed 5 bases and J 5 bases; nucleotides not matched to a gene: 11. This CDR3 reads CASSIQAGVGNNEQFF. DNA for the CDR3: TGTGCCAGCAGCATTCAAGCGGGAGTAGGTAACAATGAGCAGTTCTTC.

This clonotype was detected ten times or more. V gene TRBV25-1 combines with J gene TRBJ2-2; D is uncertain. Germline V CDR1 and CDR2: MGHDK, SYGVNS. CDR3 length equals 16 residues. V lost 1 base, J lost 1 base, and 10 bases lay in between. The CDR3 DNA reads as TGTGCCAGCAGTGAATTCGACACCGTGAACACCGGGGAGCTGTTTTTT. Protein: CASSEFDTVNTGELFF.